The 7 T cell receptor beta chains presented below share a single source sample, sequenced in a study of blood T cell repertoires in COVID-19. Using immunoSEQ multiplex PCR, the repertoire was profiled, and TCRdb retains in-frame clones only, with some absent. Here the sample spans about 50,000 clones, approximately 80% being singletons. Sequencing was carried out using PBMCs or T cells enriched from blood (not recorded which). Receptors were obtained from a woman between 45 and 60 years old with acute COVID-19.

V is TRBV11-2 and J is TRBJ2-4; 8 bases fit TRBD1. Trimming removed 5 bases from V and 0 bases from J; junction bases left unmatched: 6. The CDR3 totals 16 residues. Per the germline V gene, CDR1 is SGHAT and CDR2 is FQNNGV. The CDR3 DNA follows: TGTGCCAGCAGCATGGGGACAGGCCTAGCCAAAAACATTCAGTACTTC. As protein: CASSMGTGLAKNIQYF.

The rearrangement links TRBV13 to TRBJ2-4, with D maybe TRBD2 (6 bases). Germline lookup yields CDR1 PRHDT and CDR2 FYEKMQ (reference sequence). This CDR3 has 14 amino acids. The germline V and J ends were trimmed by 5 bases and 1 base, with 9 bases remaining between them. DNA of the CDR3: TGTGCCAGCAGCATGGGACTTGCCAAAAACATTCAGTACTTC. This translates into CASSMGLAKNIQYF. Full variable domain (missing parts from reference TRBV13 and TRBJ2-4): AAGVIQSPRHLIKEKRETATLKCYPIPRHDTVYWYQQGPGQDPQFLISFYEKMQSDKGSIPDRFSAQQFSDYHSELNMSSLELGDSALYFCASSMGLAKNIQYFGAGTRLSVL.

The chain joins TRBV23-1 to TRBJ1-5; D is undetermined. TRBV23-1 qualifies as an ORF whose function is uncertain. The CDR3 runs 16 residues. V lost 6 bases to trimming and J lost 0 bases, with 15 bases between them. The CDR3 spells CASSPSVSNSNQPQHF. CDR3 nucleotides: TGCGCCAGCAGCCCAAGTGTCAGTAATAGCAATCAGCCCCAGCATTTT.

V usage is TRBV6-5 and J usage is TRBJ1-2; a weak D match, TRBD1 (6 bases). CDR1 and CDR2 from the germline V gene are MNHEY and SVGAGI. V was pared by 10 bases and J by 1 base, with 19 bases between. The CDR3 extends over 15 amino acids. The CDR3 protein is CATRTDLSFNYGYTF. The CDR3 region has the DNA TGTGCCACCCGGACAGACTTATCTTTTAACTATGGCTACACCTTC.

The chain couples TRBV7-9 to TRBJ2-1; 10 nucleotides line up with TRBD2. The trim removed 1 base at V and 0 bases at J, leaving 6 bases unmatched. This CDR3 comprises 18 residues. Germline CDR1 reads SEHNR; CDR2 reads FQNEAQ (reference sequence). The CDR3 nucleotides read TGTGCCAGCAGCTTAGGGACTAGCGGCCCTAGCTCCTACAATGAGCAGTTCTTC. Residues: CASSLGTSGPSSYNEQFF.

The V call is TRBV7-6, the J call TRBJ1-3; 10 positions match TRBD1. The CDR3 sequence is 15 residues long. The germline V gene encodes CDR1 SGHVS and CDR2 FNYEAQ. V gave up 5 bases and J gave up 7 bases; unmatched junction bases: 8. The CDR3 region is CASSRDRGGANTIYF. CDR3 in DNA: TGTGCCAGCAGCCGGGACAGGGGAGGGGCGAACACCATATATTTT. The whole variable domain, remainder taken from reference TRBV7-6 and TRBJ1-3, is GAGVSQSPRYKVTKRGQDVALRCDPISGHVSLYWYRQALGQGPEFLTYFNYEAQQDKSGLPNDRFSAERPEGSISTLTIQRTEQRDSAMYRCASSRDRGGANTIYFGEGSWLTVV.

The rearrangement joins TRBV30 to TRBJ1-4; D is perhaps TRBD1 (6 bases). The length of the CDR3 is 14 residues. V lost 4 bases, J lost 4 bases, and 13 bases lay in between. CDR1 is GTSNPN, CDR2 SVGIG, per germline (reference sequence). CDR3 amino acids: CAWMPGTHNEKLFF. The CDR3 DNA sequence: TGTGCCTGGATGCCCGGGACACATAATGAAAAACTGTTTTTT.